Listed below are T cell receptor beta chains from one sample, sequenced in a study of shared clonotypes between healthy human individuals. The data were produced by immunoSEQ multiplex PCR, yet TCRdb's version contains in-frame clones alone and is incomplete. The table records under 2,000,000 clones, around 96% of them present only once. Sequenced input: naive CD8+ T cells sorted from blood. These receptors were taken from a man in his late teens or twenties in good health. Both conserved end residues are part of each CDR3. Each record gives: J gene, V gene, CDR3 protein.

TRBJ2-7 | TRBV5-4 | CASSFARGGDYEQYF
TRBJ1-2 | TRBV15 | CATSSTGTDYGYTF
TRBJ1-4 | TRBV4-3 | CASSQDWWRGVGSTNEKLFF
TRBJ2-1 | TRBV10-1 | CASSEVSGGAPQFF
TRBJ2-5 | TRBV27 | CASSSQETQYF
TRBJ2-7 | TRBV2 | CASKVAQTYEQYF
TRBJ1-5 | TRBV19 | CASSDPYRDYSNQPQHF
TRBJ1-5 | TRBV6-5 | CASSYYRRDNQPQHF
TRBJ1-2 | TRBV7-9 | CASSSPGQGYGYTF
TRBJ1-6 | TRBV27 | CASSYRGQAHEASYNSPLHF
TRBJ1-2 | TRBV25-1 | CASSEKTVYNYGYTF
TRBJ2-1 | TRBV7-9 | CASSPYMEGYNEQFF
TRBJ1-1 | TRBV9 | CASSPRTGKMTEAFF
TRBJ2-2 | TRBV7-9 | CASSFGLAANTGELFF
TRBJ1-5 | TRBV2 | CASSEAFSNQPQHF
TRBJ2-1 | TRBV27 | CASSFVGTGYNEQFF
TRBJ2-7 | TRBV19 | CASGNGHPPYEQYF
TRBJ1-3 | TRBV5-6 | CASSLWGSGNTIYF
TRBJ1-1 | TRBV30 | CASNPMGGTEAFF
TRBJ2-1 | TRBV28 | CAVEAGGVWNEQFF
TRBJ2-7 | TRBV29-1 | CSVALGTYEQYF
TRBJ1-1 | TRBV5-1 | CASSWNLQGNEAFF
TRBJ2-5 | TRBV5-8 | CASSDLTSGDRGQYF
TRBJ2-1 | TRBV6-4 | CASSLAGGQWNEQFF
TRBJ2-7 | TRBV7-9 | CASRGLSYEQYF
TRBJ2-7 | TRBV7-2 | CASSLDGTSGREQYF
TRBJ1-1 | TRBV2 | CASSEEWGVNTEAFF
TRBJ2-2 | TRBV27 | CASSRDRTPTGELFF
TRBJ2-3 | TRBV5-5 | CASSLYFLEGTDTQYF
TRBJ1-4 | TRBV4-3 | CASSQDLTGEEKLFF
TRBJ2-7 | TRBV7-9 | CASSFVGASYEQYF